A selection of T cell receptor beta chains follows, all from one sample in a study of OX40 agonist ivuxolimab in advanced cancers. Libraries were prepared by immunoSEQ multiplex PCR; TCRdb keeps only in-frame clonotypes and omits some of them. Of about 62,000 clones in the sample, around 84% were seen once. The sample in question was CD4+ or CD8+ T cells sorted from blood, obtained in a trial of the OX40 agonist ivuxolimab. The origin of the receptors is an adult with an advanced solid tumor such as melanoma, head and neck, liver or kidney cancer. Both conserved end residues are part of each CDR3. A D gene is named only where the DNA matches it firmly. A clone size is listed for some rows: how often the clone was seen (once, few, many), or a class if it is expanded.

TRBD1	TRBV5-4	TRBJ1-1	once	CASSLGGRGGAYEAFF	TGTGCCAGCAGCTTAGGGGGGCGAGGGGGCGCTTATGAAGCTTTCTTT
TRBD1	TRBV5-1	TRBJ1-4	-	CASSSQGAKGEKLFF	TGCGCCAGCAGCTCCCAGGGGGCAAAGGGGGAAAAACTGTTTTTT
TRBD2	TRBV5-1	TRBJ2-7	-	CASSWAAGVGEQYF	TGCGCCAGCAGCTGGGCAGCGGGGGTGGGCGAGCAGTACTTC
TRBD1	TRBV5-1	TRBJ1-3	-	CASSFWTGAGNTIYF	TGCGCCAGCAGCTTTTGGACAGGGGCAGGAAACACCATATATTTT
-	TRBV10-2	TRBJ2-7	once	CASMRGTPYEQYF	TGCGCCAGCATGAGGGGAACCCCCTACGAGCAGTACTTC
-	TRBV7-2	TRBJ2-5	-	CASSLAGQQETQYF	TGTGCCAGCAGCTTAGCCGGGCAGCAAGAGACCCAGTACTTC
TRBD1	TRBV5-4	TRBJ1-1	-	CASSKTGTGMNTEAFF	TGTGCCAGCAGTAAGACCGGGACAGGGATGAACACTGAAGCTTTCTTT
TRBD2	TRBV7-8	TRBJ2-3	-	CATGGGGTDTQYF	TGTGCCACCGGTGGCGGGGGAACAGATACGCAGTATTTT
-	TRBV29-1	TRBJ2-5	-	CSVEGVGETQYF	TGCAGCGTTGAAGGGGTAGGGGAGACCCAGTACTTC
TRBD1	TRBV10-3	TRBJ2-7	-	CAIRRDRSGDEQYF	TGTGCCATCAGACGGGACAGGAGTGGCGACGAGCAGTACTTC
-	TRBV6-5	TRBJ1-2	medium-sized	CASSYSGLGRDDGYTF	TGTGCCAGCAGTTACTCGGGCCTGGGCAGGGACGATGGCTACACCTTC
TRBD1	TRBV27	TRBJ2-1	-	CASSSVDRAEQFF	TGTGCCAGCAGTTCCGTCGACAGGGCAGAGCAGTTCTTC
TRBD1	TRBV20-1	TRBJ1-1	-	CSVGQGTEAFF	TGCAGTGTAGGACAGGGCACTGAAGCTTTCTTT
TRBD1	TRBV2	TRBJ2-7	-	CASLLDRGGSYEQYF	TGTGCCAGCCTATTGGACAGGGGGGGATCCTACGAGCAGTACTTC